Below are 26 T cell receptor beta chains sequenced from a single sample in a study of T cells in Graves' hyperthyroidism and ophthalmopathy. The CDR3 regions of TCR beta were amplified from RNA transcripts. A set of HTBI primers served as the primers for a first-round RT-PCR of the TCR CDR3. TCRdb called the multiplex PCR reads again in MiXCR, with one record for every CDR3 protein. The data contain approximately 570,000 distinct CDR3 sequences, 15% to 20% of them singletons. The sequenced sample was blood. The origin of the receptors is a middle-aged man with Graves' ophthalmopathy.

This sequence joins TRBV9 and TRBJ2-2, with 13 bases fitting TRBD2. Germline V lookup: CDR1 SGDLS, CDR2 YYNGEE. Losses at the gene ends were 2 bases for V and 8 bases for J; bases not matched to a gene: 3. The CDR3 length is 15 residues. CDR3 nucleotides: TGTGCCAGCAGCGTGGGACTAGCGGGAAGTGGGGAGCTGTTTTTT. Protein: CASSVGLAGSGELFF.

This chain uses TRBV7-9 with TRBJ1-2, with D maybe TRBD1 (5 bases). The CDR3 contains 15 residues. V lost 3 bases and J 0 bases, leaving 11 bases between the germline ends. The V gene's germline CDR1 is SEHNR and CDR2 FQNEAQ (reference sequence). This CDR3 is CASSLDRDPNYGYTF. As DNA, the CDR3 is TGTGCCAGCAGCTTGGATAGGGACCCTAACTATGGCTACACCTTC.

This clonotype was picked up a small number of times. V is TRBV28 and J is TRBJ1-2; D not certain. Trimming took 3 bases from V and 6 from J, leaving 14 bases between them. Germline CDR1 and CDR2: MDHEN and SYDVKM. The CDR3 totals 14 residues. CDR3 bases: TGTGCCAGCAGTTTGGCCCCGCGAGGGAATGGCTACACCTTC. Translation gives CASSLAPRGNGYTF.

As for this clonotype: Just one base apart from a much larger clone, this may be a read error. V and J are TRBV7-2 and TRBJ2-3; D remains ambiguous. Per the germline V gene, CDR1 is SGHTA and CDR2 is FQGNSA. V was cut by 3 bases and J by 0 bases, with 7 bases left in between. The CDR3 contains 14 residues. DNA of the CDR3: TGTACCAGCAGCTTCCCCACCAGCACAGATACGCAGTATTTT. Residues: CTSSFPTSTDTQYF.

The chain uses TRBV13 and TRBJ2-1; TRBD2 aligns across 10 bases. V trimming: 4 bases; J trimming: 8 bases; junction bases outside the gene matches: 20. The CDR3 covers 19 residues. Germline CDR1 is PRHDT and CDR2 is FYEKMQ (reference sequence). The CDR3 loop is CASSSTGSPSGSGWHEQFF. CDR3 nucleotide sequence: TGTGCCAGCAGCTCGACCGGGTCTCCTAGCGGGAGTGGGTGGCATGAGCAGTTCTTC.

Remarks on this clonotype: An end of the junction does not agree with germline; a read error may underlie this. The V and J genes are TRBV28 and TRBJ2-7; the match to TRBD1 covers 11 bases. Germline-derived CDR1 and CDR2 are MDHEN and SYDVKM. The CDR3 sequence is 19 residues long. The chain's CDR3 is CASSELRQGQGVSSYEQYF. CDR3 sequence (DNA): TGCGCCAGCAGTGAACTCAGGCAGGGACAGGGGGTGAGCTCCTACGAGCAGTACTTC.

This chain's CDR3 is CSATPPATYEQYF. The CDR3 region has the DNA TGCAGTGCTACCCCTCCCGCAACCTACGAGCAGTACTTC. The chain is built from TRBV20-1 and TRBJ2-7; the D is unclear. Trimming stripped 4 bases from V and 2 bases from J, with 12 bases between. Germline lookup yields CDR1 DFQATT and CDR2 SNEGSKA (reference sequence). This CDR3 contains 13 residues.

This clonotype has only a few counts. The chain recombines TRBV20-1 with TRBJ1-6; 11 bases line up with TRBD1. V lost 3 bases to trimming and J lost 10 bases; unmatched junction nucleotides: 2. Germline V gene lookup returns CDR1 DFQATT and CDR2 SNEGSKA (reference sequence). This CDR3 has 13 residues. The CDR3 sequence is CSASGDRGSPLHF. The CDR3 DNA follows: TGCAGTGCTAGTGGGGACAGGGGGTCACCCCTCCACTTT.

Many counts were recorded for this clonotype. CDR3 amino acids: CASSFRILTEAFF. The CDR3 DNA reads TGTGCCAGCAGTTTCAGGATCCTCACTGAAGCTTTCTTT. The chain employs TRBV28 and TRBJ1-1; D is undetermined. Germline assignment: CDR1 MDHEN and CDR2 SYDVKM. The CDR3 sequence is 13 residues long. Trimming took off 3 bases at V and 4 bases at J, with 9 bases between the two ends.

V and J are TRBV30 and TRBJ2-3; 7 bases are a match to TRBD2. This CDR3 spans 15 amino acids. The germline gives CDR1 GTSNPN, CDR2 SVGIG (reference sequence). The ends lost 3 bases at V and 2 bases at J; junction bases unmatched: 8. CDR3 in amino acids: CAWSYWERDTDTQYF. CDR3 bases: TGTGCCTGGAGCTATTGGGAGCGGGACACAGATACGCAGTATTTT.

This clonotype was observed at least ten times. The gene calls are TRBV20-1 and TRBJ2-7; 10 bases are a match to TRBD1. The CDR3 totals 12 residues. Looked up from germline, CDR1 is DFQATT and CDR2 is SNEGSKA (reference sequence). J was trimmed by 7 bases and V by 6 bases; bases with no gene match: 6. This CDR3 is CSAGTGVVEQYF. CDR3 bases: TGCAGTGCCGGGACAGGGGTCGTAGAGCAGTACTTC.

To note about this clonotype: A much larger clone sits a single nucleotide away, making a read error possible. V usage is TRBV28 and J usage is TRBJ2-3; TRBD2 aligns across 9 bases. V gave up 11 bases and J gave up 2 bases; unmatched junction bases: 11. CDR1 is MDHEN, CDR2 SYDVKM, per germline. This CDR3 region has 15 residues. DNA of the CDR3: TGTGCCTCTAGCAGGGCGGGAGGGCACACAGATACGCAGTATTTT. Translation gives CASSRAGGHTDTQYF.

The sample holds a few counts of this clonotype. The rearrangement links TRBV6-5 to TRBJ1-1; D is undetermined. The CDR3 length is 14 residues. Germline CDR1 is MNHEY and CDR2 is SVGAGI. Trimming took 2 bases from V and 1 from J, leaving 8 bases between them. Written as DNA, the CDR3 is TGTGCCAGCAGTTACGGGGAGGCGAACACTGAAGCTTTCTTT. Its protein product is CASSYGEANTEAFF.

A note on this clonotype: The junction shows a germline mismatch at one end, possibly a read error. The CDR3 DNA sequence: TGTGCCAGCAGCTTAAGGTCGGGACTCATGAACTATAGCTACACCTTC. Its protein product is CASSLRSGLMNYSYTF. The rearrangement uses TRBV11-2 and TRBJ1-2, with D possibly being TRBD1 (5 bases). The CDR3 sequence is 16 residues long. From germline, CDR1 is SGHAT and CDR2 FQNNGV.

With respect to this clonotype: This may be a read error: a much more frequent sequence differs by one nucleotide. Without the conserved terminal phenylalanine or tryptophan, this CDR3 likely stems from a read error. The genes are TRBV18 and TRBJ1-1; no definite D call. V lost 3 bases and J lost 3, with 5 bases in between. The CDR3 extends over 12 amino acids. Germline loops: CDR1 KGHSH, CDR2 LQKENI. The CDR3 sequence: CASSPTDTEAFL. In DNA form, the CDR3 reads TGTGCCAGCTCACCTACAGACACTGAAGCTTTCCTT.

The chain has TRBV18 and TRBJ2-4; perhaps D is TRBD1 or TRBD2 (5 bases each). Trimming removed 3 bases at V and 7 bases at J, with 16 bases between. This CDR3 is built from 15 residues. Per the germline V gene, CDR1 is KGHSH and CDR2 is LQKENI. The CDR3 is CASSPPGTFGNIQYF. As DNA, the CDR3 is TGTGCCAGCTCACCTCCTGGGACCTTTGGGAACATTCAGTACTTC.

This chain uses TRBV6-2 or TRBV6-3 with TRBJ2-7; 7 bases agree with TRBD2. The CDR3 has 17 amino acids. Germline loops: CDR1 MNHEY, CDR2 SVGEGT. Trimming took 8 bases from V and 4 from J; bases not matched to a gene: 20. The CDR3 coding sequence is TGTGCCAGCGACAACGTGGGCCCGGGGGGTCCCCTATACGAGCAGTACTTC. Its translation: CASDNVGPGGPLYEQYF.

This clonotype showed up many times. The chain couples TRBV5-1 to TRBJ2-3; 9 bases align to TRBD1. With 4 bases clipped from V and 4 bases from J, the junction kept 10 bases outside the gene matches. The germline CDR1 and CDR2 sequences are SGHRS and YFSETQ. This CDR3 comprises 16 residues. CDR3 protein: CASSLPQGALADTQYF. The DNA for the CDR3 is TGCGCCAGCAGCCTCCCACAGGGGGCGCTGGCAGATACGCAGTATTTT.

This clonotype showed up just a few times. The rearrangement joins TRBV28 to TRBJ2-3; maybe TRBD2 (6 bases). CDR3 length: 15 residues. Deletions cut 8 bases from V and 1 base from J, with 16 bases between. Germline values: CDR1 MDHEN, CDR2 SYDVKM. This chain's CDR3 is CASGKGGLGTDTQYF. The CDR3 DNA sequence: TGTGCCAGCGGGAAAGGAGGGCTCGGCACAGATACGCAGTATTTT.

This chain connects TRBV2 to TRBJ2-7; the D is unclear. The CDR3 has 12 residues. Germline-derived CDR1 and CDR2 are SNHLY and FYNNEI. V lost 7 bases and J lost 2, with 9 bases in between. CDR3 sequence (DNA): TGTGCCAGCATGGAAATCACCTACGAGCAGTACTTC. Its translation: CASMEITYEQYF.

Notes on this clonotype: This may stem from a read error, because a much larger clone lies one nucleotide away. The chain links TRBV20-1 to TRBJ2-1; D is possibly TRBD1 (6 bases). Germline lookup yields CDR1 DFQATT and CDR2 SNEGSKA (reference sequence). This CDR3 comprises 14 residues. Trimming stripped 3 bases from V and 10 bases from J, with 19 bases between. The CDR3 region is CSASSWGPSGEQFF. CDR3 in DNA: TGCAGTGCTAGTAGTTGGGGGCCCTCGGGGGAGCAGTTCTTC.

This clonotype has more than one count but fewer than ten. The chain links TRBV20-1 to TRBJ1-5; the D is unclear. Looked up from germline, CDR1 is DFQATT and CDR2 is SNEGSKA (reference sequence). This CDR3 is 15 amino acids long. The ends were cut back, 5 bases at V and 4 bases at J, with 18 bases in the middle. The CDR3 coding sequence is TGCAGTGCTCACGGGAACCCTCGGGATAATCAGCCCCAGCATTTT. Translating gives CSAHGNPRDNQPQHF.

The V and J genes are TRBV6-2 or TRBV6-3 and TRBJ2-7; D call uncertain. CDR3 size: 14 residues. Per the germline V gene, CDR1 is MNHEY and CDR2 is SVGEGT. With 0 bases removed from V and 5 bases from J, the gap between germline ends came to 11 bases. The CDR3 bases are TGTGCCAGCAGTTACTCGGGATCGCAGCACGAGCAGTACTTC. Translated, it gives CASSYSGSQHEQYF.

This clonotype was seen a single time. This may be a read error, as it is one base from a much larger clone. The rearrangement uses TRBV2 and TRBJ1-2, with 9 bases that match TRBD1. V shed 11 bases, J shed 8 bases, and the junction held 15 bases outside the gene matches. Per the germline V gene, CDR1 is SNHLY and CDR2 is FYNNEI. The CDR3 spans 14 residues. In nucleotides, the CDR3 is TGTGCCGGTAATATCCCGGGACAGGGACCAGGCTACACCTTC. Its translation is CAGNIPGQGPGYTF.

At least ten counts were recorded for this clonotype. The rearrangement links TRBV2 to TRBJ1-6; weak D call: TRBD1 (5 bases). This CDR3 has 14 amino acids. Germline-derived CDR1 and CDR2 are SNHLY and FYNNEI. The V end was cut by 2 bases, the J end by 7 bases, with 9 bases between. The CDR3 sequence is CASSEQGENSPLHF. CDR3 in DNA: TGTGCCAGCAGTGAACAGGGAGAAAATTCACCCCTCCACTTT.

This rearrangement joins TRBV20-1 to TRBJ1-4; a weak D match, TRBD1 (6 bases). The CDR3 covers 12 residues. Trimming removed 3 bases at V and 8 bases at J, with 10 bases between. Germline CDR1 DFQATT, CDR2 SNEGSKA (reference sequence). This CDR3 reads CSARTGREKLFF. The CDR3, as DNA: TGCAGTGCTAGGACAGGACGGGAAAAACTGTTTTTT.